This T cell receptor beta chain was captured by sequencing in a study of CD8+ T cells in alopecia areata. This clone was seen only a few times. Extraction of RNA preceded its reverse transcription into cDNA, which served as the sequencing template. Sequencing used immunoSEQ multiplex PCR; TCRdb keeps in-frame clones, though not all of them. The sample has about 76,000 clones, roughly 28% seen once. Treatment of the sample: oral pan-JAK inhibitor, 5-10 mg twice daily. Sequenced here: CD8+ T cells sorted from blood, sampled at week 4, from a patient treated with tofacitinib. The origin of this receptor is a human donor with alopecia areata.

CDR3 in DNA: TGCAGCGCCGTGCGGGGATCGGGGACCCAGTACTTC. Encoded protein: CSAVRGSGTQYF. The chain employs TRBV29-1 and TRBJ2-5; D possibly corresponds to TRBD2 (6 bases). The CDR3 is 12 residues long. With 7 bases removed from V and 7 bases from J, the gap between germline ends came to 16 bases. The germline V gene encodes CDR1 SQVTM and CDR2 ANQGSEA.